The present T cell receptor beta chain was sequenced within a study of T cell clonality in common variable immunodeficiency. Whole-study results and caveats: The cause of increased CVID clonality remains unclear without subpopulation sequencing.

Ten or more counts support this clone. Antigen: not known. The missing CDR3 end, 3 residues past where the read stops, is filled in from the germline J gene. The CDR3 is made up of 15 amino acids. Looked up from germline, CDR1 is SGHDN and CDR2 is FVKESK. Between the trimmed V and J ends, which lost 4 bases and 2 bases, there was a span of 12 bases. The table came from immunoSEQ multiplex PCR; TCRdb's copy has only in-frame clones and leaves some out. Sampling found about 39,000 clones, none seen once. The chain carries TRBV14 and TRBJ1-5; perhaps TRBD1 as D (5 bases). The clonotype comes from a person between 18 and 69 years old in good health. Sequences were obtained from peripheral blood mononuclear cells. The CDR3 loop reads CASSPAGTGNQPQHF. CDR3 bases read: TGTGCCAGCAGCCCGGCGGGGACGGGCAATCAGCCC. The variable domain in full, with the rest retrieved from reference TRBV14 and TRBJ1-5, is EAGVTQFPSHSVIEKGQTVTLRCDPISGHDNLYWYRRVMGKEIKFLLHFVKESKQDESGMPNNRFLAERTGGTYSTLKVQPAELEDSGVYFCASSPAGTGNQPQHFGDGTRLSIL.